This T cell receptor beta chain was found in a study of blood T cell repertoires in COVID-19. Recovery meant two consecutive negative NP/OP PCR tests, professional clearance, or resolved symptoms. TCRdb's table, derived via immunoSEQ multiplex PCR, lists solely in-frame clones and lacks some. The sample shows roughly 320,000 clones, just over 85% of them seen only once. Germline V gene sequence: CDR1 SGHNT, CDR2 YENEEA. The CDR3 is 13 amino acids. Trimming cost V 2 bases and J 10 bases, with 12 bases left between them. The TCR was taken from a man under 40 who had recovered from COVID-19. Sequencing used PBMCs or T cells enriched from blood (not recorded which). The chain is built from TRBV11-3 and TRBJ2-1; D may be TRBD2 (5 bases). The CDR3 sequence: CASSLSGMGEQFF. DNA of the CDR3: TGTGCCAGCAGCTTATCGGGGATGGGGGAGCAGTTCTTC. Supplemented by reference TRBV11-3 and TRBJ2-1, the full variable domain reads EAGVVQSPRYKIIEKKQPVAFWCNPISGHNTLYWYLQNLGQGPELLIRYENEEAVDDSQLPKDRFSAERLKGVDSTLKIQPAELGDSAVYLCASSLSGMGEQFFGPGTRLTVL.